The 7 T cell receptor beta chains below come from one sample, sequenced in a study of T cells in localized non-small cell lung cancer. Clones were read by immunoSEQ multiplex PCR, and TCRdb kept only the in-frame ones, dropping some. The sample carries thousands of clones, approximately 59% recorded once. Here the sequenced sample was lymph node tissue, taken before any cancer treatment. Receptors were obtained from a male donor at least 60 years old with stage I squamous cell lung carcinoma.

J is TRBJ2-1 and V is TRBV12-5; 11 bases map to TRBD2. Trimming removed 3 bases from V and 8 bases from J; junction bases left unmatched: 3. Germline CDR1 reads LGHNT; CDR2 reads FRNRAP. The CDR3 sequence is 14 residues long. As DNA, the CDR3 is TGTGCTAGTGGTTTTAGCGGGAGGGGGGATGAGCAGTTCTTC. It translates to CASGFSGRGDEQFF.

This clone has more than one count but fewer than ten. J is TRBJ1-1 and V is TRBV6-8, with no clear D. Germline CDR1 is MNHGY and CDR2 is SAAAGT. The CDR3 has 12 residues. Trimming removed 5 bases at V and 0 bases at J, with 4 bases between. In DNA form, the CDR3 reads TGTGCCAGCAGTCATATGAACACTGAAGCTTTCTTT. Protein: CASSHMNTEAFF.

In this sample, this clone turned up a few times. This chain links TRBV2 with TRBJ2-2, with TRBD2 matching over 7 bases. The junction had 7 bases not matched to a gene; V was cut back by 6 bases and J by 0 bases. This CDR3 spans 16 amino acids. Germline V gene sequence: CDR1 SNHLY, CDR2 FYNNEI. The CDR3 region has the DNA TGTGCCAGCAGCGGCCTAGCGGTGACGAACACCGGGGAGCTGTTTTTT. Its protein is CASSGLAVTNTGELFF.

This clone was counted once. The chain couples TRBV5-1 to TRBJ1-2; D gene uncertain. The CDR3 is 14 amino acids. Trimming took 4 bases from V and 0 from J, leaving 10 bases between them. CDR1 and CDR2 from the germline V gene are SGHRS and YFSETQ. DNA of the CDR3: TGCGCCAGCAGCCCCAGTCAAGCTAACTATGGCTACACCTTC. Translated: CASSPSQANYGYTF.

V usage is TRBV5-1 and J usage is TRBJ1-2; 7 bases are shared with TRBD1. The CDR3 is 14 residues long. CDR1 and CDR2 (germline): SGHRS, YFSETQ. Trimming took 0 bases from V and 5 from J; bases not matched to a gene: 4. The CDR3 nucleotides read TGCGCCAGCAGCTTGGATCAGGGGGGGTATGGCTACACCTTC. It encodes CASSLDQGGYGYTF.

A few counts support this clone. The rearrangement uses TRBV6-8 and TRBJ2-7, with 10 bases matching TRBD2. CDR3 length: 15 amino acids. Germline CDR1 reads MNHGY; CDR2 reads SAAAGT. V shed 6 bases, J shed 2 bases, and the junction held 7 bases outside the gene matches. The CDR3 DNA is TGTGCCAGCAGCTATCCAGCGGGAGGGACCTACGAGCAGTACTTC. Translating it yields CASSYPAGGTYEQYF.

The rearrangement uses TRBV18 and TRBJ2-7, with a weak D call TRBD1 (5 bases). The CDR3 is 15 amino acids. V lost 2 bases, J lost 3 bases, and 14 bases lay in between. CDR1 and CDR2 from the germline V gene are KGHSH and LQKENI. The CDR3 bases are TGTGCCAGCTCACCAAATGGGGCCAGGATCTACGAGCAGTACTTC. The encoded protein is CASSPNGARIYEQYF.